The rows below give T cell receptor beta chains drawn from one sample of a study of regulatory T cells in long-lasting Graves disease. TCRdb analysed the multiplex PCR reads with MiXCR anew, one entry per CDR3 protein. This table holds about 560,000 distinct CDR3 sequences, around 15% found once. These data were also filed under a second study, of T cells in Graves' hyperthyroidism and ophthalmopathy.

Source: peripheral blood mononuclear cells (PBMCs), taken at new diagnosis, from a patient treated with antithyroid drugs. These receptors were obtained from a man younger than 30 with Graves disease. CDR3s leave out the opening cysteine and the closing phenylalanine or tryptophan.

v_gene	CDR3aa
TRBV3-1	ASSVGVKNTEAF
TRBV7-6	ASSFGSSGRVYEQY
TRBV30	AWRGEENWTDEETQY
TRBV7-2	ASSLTSGNLNEQF
TRBV12-3/TRBV12-4	ASSFRGEAF
TRBV20-1	SAPSGSMYEQY
TRBV3-1	ASSQDSGQGFYEQY
TRBV20-1	SARPQLAGIYEQF
TRBV7-9	ASSSGQGAGNTIY
TRBV2	ASSRTGFGANVLT
TRBV28	ASSEFSGSPDTQY
TRBV18	ASSPRISGANVLT
TRBV20-1	SATYSPNQPQH
TRBV5-1	ASSLRGTGGSYGYT
TRBV3-1	ASTARWLAQETQY
TRBV9	ASSLGQGASGNTIY
TRBV29-1	STWTSGRAHYNEQF
TRBV28	ASSSLDGWTEAF
TRBV29-1	SVEEGGRMNTEAF
TRBV20-1	SARLGTSNQPQH
TRBV5-5	ASSLSRGRNQPQH
TRBV11-3	ASSLDGRRQY
TRBV29-1	SVEGGPSGIDNEQF
TRBV9	ASSVGGGSGNTIY
TRBV27	ASSSYWQGGEQY
TRBV20-1	SAPPENGELF
TRBV5-4	ASSFQDRLTEAF
TRBV6-2/TRBV6-3	ASSLVSGRQAF
TRBV10-3	AISDPGQNYGYT
TRBV30	AWSTGTSRGGT
TRBV5-6	ASSSGLGFSYEQY
TRBV11-2	ASSLDRGGLRTEAF
TRBV12-3/TRBV12-4	ASSSPGGGRLDTQY
TRBV2	ASSGSGSGHEQY
TRBV6-2/TRBV6-3	ASNPRTVGYEQY
TRBV7-7	ASSLVGLQETQY
TRBV2	ASSDSSGLYNEQF
TRBV11-2	ASSLDDSKQF
TRBV20-1	SARYRSSYEQY
TRBV20-1	SARDRRGRETQY
TRBV11-2	ASSLDGGPYEQY
TRBV15	ATSRATLPYGYT
TRBV7-9	ASSSTRTARNYGYT
TRBV3-1	ASSQEQGAKGYT
TRBV6-1	ASSRPDWYNEQF
TRBV20-1	SARGAVNTGELF
TRBV20-1	SATLPGLYEQY
TRBV7-9	ASGRDSTDTQY
TRBV10-3	AIRDQGGQPQH
TRBV12-3/TRBV12-4	ASSLYEGSQPQH
TRBV11-2	ASSLRAPRQGYSPLH